This is a list of T cell receptor beta chains from one sample in a study of identical twins. TCRdb used MiXCR to reprocess the 5' RACE reads, holding one entry per CDR3 protein. The profile shows approximately 890,000 distinct CDR3 sequences, 9% to 15% of them singletons. This sample also appeared in a second study, on yellow fever vaccine responses in identical twins.

Material: PBMCs. The receptor set was obtained from a woman between 18 and 29 years old in good health. Both conserved end residues are part of each CDR3. D genes are given only for firm matches. Clone size appears in some rows only: once, few, many, or a class for an expanded clone.

V	J	D	size	length	CDR3	DNA
TRBV11-3	TRBJ2-3	TRBD2	few	15	CASSLPGLASDTQYF	TGTGCCAGCAGCTTACCGGGACTAGCGTCAGATACGCAGTATTTT
TRBV3-1	TRBJ2-3	NA	few	13	CASSQLEGDTQYF	TGTGCCAGCAGCCAATTAGAAGGAGATACGCAGTATTTT
TRBV6-5	TRBJ2-1	TRBD1	NA	15	CASSYGTGGLNEQFF	TGTGCCAGCAGTTATGGGACAGGGGGTCTAAATGAGCAGTTCTTC
TRBV20-1	TRBJ2-1	NA	few	15	CSAREPSSSYNEQFF	TGCAGTGCTAGAGAGCCATCAAGCTCCTACAATGAGCAGTTCTTC
TRBV27	TRBJ1-1	NA	many	13	CASSSPGNTEAFF	TGTGCCAGCAGTTCGCCCGGGAACACTGAAGCTTTCTTT
TRBV27	TRBJ2-1	NA	few	15	CASSLFSSSYNEQFF	TGTGCCAGCAGTTTATTCTCTAGCTCCTACAATGAGCAGTTCTTC
TRBV20-1	TRBJ1-2	TRBD1	few	11	CSAREDRGDTF	TGCAGTGCTAGAGAGGACAGGGGGGACACCTTC
TRBV10-2	TRBJ2-7	TRBD2	few	14	CASSESLAGDEQYF	TGCGCCAGCAGTGAGTCTCTAGCGGGAGACGAGCAGTACTTC
TRBV6-5	TRBJ2-3	NA	NA	16	CASSSSTNPNTDTQYF	TGTGCCAGCAGTTCCTCCACAAATCCAAACACAGATACGCAGTATTTT
TRBV12-3/TRBV12-4	TRBJ2-1	NA	few	14	CASSPAPGGIEQFF	TGTGCCAGCAGTCCCGCTCCGGGCGGAATTGAGCAGTTCTTC
TRBV11-2	TRBJ2-2	TRBD2	few	18	CASSSRGTSGMEVGELFF	TGTGCCAGCAGCTCCCGAGGGACTAGCGGCATGGAGGTCGGGGAGCTGTTTTTT
TRBV15	TRBJ1-1	TRBD1	few	15	CATSRDRGIVTEAFF	TGTGCCACCAGCCGGGACAGGGGGATAGTGACTGAAGCTTTCTTT
TRBV28	TRBJ2-4	NA	few	14	CASSFTGLVNIQYF	TGTGCCAGCAGTTTTACGGGGTTAGTGAACATTCAGTACTTC
TRBV5-1	TRBJ1-4	TRBD1	NA	15	CASSLGQGGDEKLFF	TGCGCCAGCAGCCTTGGACAGGGAGGGGATGAAAAACTGTTTTTT
TRBV5-1	TRBJ2-5	TRBD2	NA	15	CASSTLAGPGETQYF	TGCGCCAGCAGCACACTAGCGGGGCCGGGGGAGACCCAGTACTTC
TRBV5-6	TRBJ2-3	NA	once	14	CASSLATGADTQYF	TGTGCCAGCAGCTTGGCAACGGGAGCAGATACGCAGTATTTT
TRBV29-1	TRBJ1-6	NA	few	13	CSVGDSYNSPLHF	TGCAGCGTTGGGGACTCCTATAATTCACCCCTCCACTTT
TRBV18	TRBJ2-6	NA	few	16	CASSLLDNSGANVLTF	TGTGCCAGCTCACTTTTGGACAACTCTGGGGCCAACGTCCTGACTTTC
TRBV6-5	TRBJ2-2	TRBD2	few	18	CASSYLAGGTINTGELFF	TGTGCCAGCAGTTACTTGGCGGGAGGGACGATAAACACCGGGGAGCTGTTTTTT
TRBV7-2	TRBJ1-2	NA	many	17	CASSLSTARAINYGYTF	TGTGCCAGCAGCTTATCCACGGCGAGGGCTATTAACTATGGCTACACCTTC
TRBV7-9	TRBJ1-2	NA	many	12	CASSLELYGYTF	TGTGCCAGCAGCTTAGAACTATATGGCTACACCTTC
TRBV28	TRBJ2-3	TRBD1	many	13	CASRGTGTDTQYF	TGTGCCAGCAGAGGGACAGGCACAGATACGCAGTATTTT
TRBV24-1	TRBJ2-1	TRBD2	NA	16	CATSDPVGAGGVEQFF	TGTGCCACCAGTGACCCGGTGGGGGCGGGAGGAGTTGAGCAGTTCTTC
TRBV6-1	TRBJ1-2	TRBD1	few	15	CASSETGALRYGYTF	TGTGCCAGCAGTGAGACAGGGGCACTACGCTATGGCTACACCTTC
TRBV18	TRBJ2-7	TRBD2	once	17	CASSPSPTSGRMDEQYF	TGTGCCAGCTCACCTTCCCCTACTAGCGGGAGGATGGACGAGCAGTACTTC
TRBV28	TRBJ2-1	TRBD2	few	16	CASSPYILAGGDEQFF	TGTGCCAGCAGTCCTTATATCCTAGCGGGAGGAGATGAGCAGTTCTTC
TRBV20-1	TRBJ2-2	NA	NA	16	CSARAAKEGGTGELFF	TGCAGTGCTAGAGCCGCGAAGGAGGGCGGGACCGGGGAGCTGTTTTTT
TRBV6-2/TRBV6-3	TRBJ2-3	NA	NA	12	CASSSGDHTQYF	TGTGCCAGCAGTTCGGGCGATCATACGCAGTATTTT
TRBV6-4	TRBJ2-1	NA	NA	15	CASSGGPGSYNEQFF	TGTGCCAGCAGCGGGGGTCCCGGATCCTACAATGAGCAGTTCTTC
TRBV6-1	TRBJ2-2	NA	few	14	CASRTPAGTGELFF	TGTGCCAGCAGGACGCCCGCAGGGACCGGGGAGCTGTTTTTT
TRBV28	TRBJ2-7	NA	many	14	CASSSWEAPYEQYF	TGTGCCAGCAGTAGTTGGGAGGCCCCCTACGAGCAGTACTTC
TRBV29-1	TRBJ2-3	TRBD1	few	17	CSVEDPLQGASTDTQYF	TGCAGCGTTGAAGATCCCCTACAGGGGGCGAGCACAGATACGCAGTATTTT
TRBV21-1	TRBJ2-1	NA	many	16	CASSKDRRVVHNEQFF	TGTGCCAGCAGCAAAGACCGACGAGTGGTGCACAATGAGCAGTTCTTC
TRBV27	TRBJ2-3	NA	NA	16	CASSTGTHNPPDTQYF	TGTGCCAGCAGCACCGGGACCCACAATCCCCCAGATACGCAGTATTTT
TRBV24-1	TRBJ2-1	TRBD2	NA	14	CATSEGLAPNEQFF	TGTGCCACCAGTGAGGGACTAGCCCCCAATGAGCAGTTCTTC
TRBV16	TRBJ1-2	NA	many	15	CASSQSFGNNYGYTF	TGTGCCAGCAGCCAATCGTTCGGCAATAACTATGGCTACACCTTC
TRBV11-2	TRBJ2-7	NA	NA	15	CASSLLGTADYEQYF	TGTGCCAGCAGCTTATTGGGGACGGCAGACTACGAGCAGTACTTC
TRBV6-6	TRBJ1-1	NA	many	13	CASSTGPNTEAFF	TGTGCCAGCAGCACCGGGCCGAACACTGAAGCTTTCTTT
TRBV3-1	TRBJ2-1	NA	NA	15	CASSQAPGDYNEQFF	TGTGCCAGCAGCCAAGCACCGGGAGATTACAATGAGCAGTTCTTC
TRBV11-1	TRBJ2-1	TRBD2	NA	16	CASSLGRGGPASEQFF	TGTGCCAGCAGCTTAGGTCGGGGGGGCCCGGCGAGTGAGCAGTTCTTC
TRBV29-1	TRBJ2-6	TRBD1	NA	18	CSVESRQGGLSGANVLTF	TGCAGCGTTGAATCCCGACAGGGGGGTCTCTCTGGGGCCAACGTCCTGACTTTC
TRBV14	TRBJ1-1	NA	NA	16	CASSQDRGNLNTEAFF	TGTGCCAGCAGCCAAGATAGGGGGAACTTGAACACTGAAGCTTTCTTT
TRBV6-5	TRBJ1-2	NA	NA	15	CASSYSLGRNYGYTF	TGTGCCAGCAGTTACTCATTAGGGAGGAACTATGGCTACACCTTC
TRBV19	TRBJ2-7	NA	NA	14	CASGQQANSYEQYF	TGTGCCAGTGGTCAGCAAGCGAACTCCTACGAGCAGTACTTC
TRBV19	TRBJ2-3	TRBD1	NA	16	CASSTPGTGNEDTQYF	TGTGCCAGTAGTACCCCCGGGACAGGGAATGAGGATACGCAGTATTTT
TRBV3-1	TRBJ2-3	NA	NA	14	CASSPRAITDTQYF	TGTGCCAGCAGCCCCCGGGCCATCACAGATACGCAGTATTTT
TRBV7-6	TRBJ2-1	TRBD2	few	15	CASTTWGGGVDEQFF	TGTGCCAGCACTACATGGGGGGGAGGGGTGGATGAGCAGTTCTTC
TRBV2	TRBJ2-3	NA	few	14	CASKEGQDTDTQYF	TGTGCCAGCAAGGAGGGGCAAGACACAGATACGCAGTATTTT
TRBV7-3	TRBJ2-1	NA	few	14	CASSLDRIYNEQFF	TGTGCCAGCAGCTTAGACAGGATATACAATGAGCAGTTCTTC
TRBV27	TRBJ2-3	TRBD1	few	18	CASSSPGGLSRPTDTQYF	TGTGCCAGCAGTTCCCCAGGGGGCCTTTCTCGCCCCACAGATACGCAGTATTTT
TRBV4-1	TRBJ2-1	TRBD2	NA	16	CASSPGSGGAWGEQFF	TGCGCCAGCAGCCCAGGTAGCGGGGGGGCCTGGGGTGAGCAGTTCTTC